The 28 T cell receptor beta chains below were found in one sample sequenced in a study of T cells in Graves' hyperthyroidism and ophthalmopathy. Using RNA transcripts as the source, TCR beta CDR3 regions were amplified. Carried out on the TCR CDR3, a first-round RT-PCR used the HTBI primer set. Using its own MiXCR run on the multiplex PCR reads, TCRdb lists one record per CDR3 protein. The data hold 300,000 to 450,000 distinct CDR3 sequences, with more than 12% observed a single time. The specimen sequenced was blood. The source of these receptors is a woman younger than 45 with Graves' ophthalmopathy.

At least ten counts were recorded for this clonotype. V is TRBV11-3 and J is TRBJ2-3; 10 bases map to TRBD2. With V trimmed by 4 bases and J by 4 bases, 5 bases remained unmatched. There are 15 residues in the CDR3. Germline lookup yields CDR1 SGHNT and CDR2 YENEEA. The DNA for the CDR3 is TGTGCCAGCAGCTCCACTAGCGGGGTCGCAGATACGCAGTATTTT. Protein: CASSSTSGVADTQYF. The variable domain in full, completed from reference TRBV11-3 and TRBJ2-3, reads EAGVVQSPRYKIIEKKQPVAFWCNPISGHNTLYWYLQNLGQGPELLIRYENEEAVDDSQLPKDRFSAERLKGVDSTLKIQPAELGDSAVYLCASSSTSGVADTQYFGPGTRLTVL.

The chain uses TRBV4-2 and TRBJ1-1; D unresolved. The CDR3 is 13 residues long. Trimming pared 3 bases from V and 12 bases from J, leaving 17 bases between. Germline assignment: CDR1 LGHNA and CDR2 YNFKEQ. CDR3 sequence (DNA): TGTGCCAGCAGCCACCTTGCTGTGGTGCCGCCTTTCTTT. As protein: CASSHLAVVPPFF.

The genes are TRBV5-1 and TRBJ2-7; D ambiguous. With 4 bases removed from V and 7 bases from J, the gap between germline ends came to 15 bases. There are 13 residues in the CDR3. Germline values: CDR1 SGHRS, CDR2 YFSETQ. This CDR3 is CASSLDRIKEQYF. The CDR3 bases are TGCGCCAGCAGCCTGGACCGAATTAAGGAGCAGTACTTC.

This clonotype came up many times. CDR3 DNA sequence: TGTGCCACCATGCAAGGGATGGTGGACTCCATACATAATTCACCCCTCCACTTT. This codes for CATMQGMVDSIHNSPLHF. V is TRBV28 and J is TRBJ1-6, with D hard to call. Trimming removed 10 bases at V and 5 bases at J, with 27 bases between. Germline V gene sequence: CDR1 MDHEN, CDR2 SYDVKM. The CDR3 covers 18 residues.

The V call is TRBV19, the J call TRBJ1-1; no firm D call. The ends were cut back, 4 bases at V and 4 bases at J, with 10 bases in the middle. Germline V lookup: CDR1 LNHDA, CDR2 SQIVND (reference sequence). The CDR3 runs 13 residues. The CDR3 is CASSTGEGTEAFF. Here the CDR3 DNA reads TGTGCCAGTAGTACCGGGGAGGGCACTGAAGCTTTCTTT.

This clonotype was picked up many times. The CDR3 spells CASNRWGSNQPQHF. CDR3 bases: TGTGCCAGTAACCGGTGGGGTAGCAATCAGCCCCAGCATTTT. V is TRBV6-1 and J is TRBJ1-5; D unresolved. This CDR3 spans 14 amino acids. V lost 9 bases to trimming and J lost 0 bases, with 12 bases between them. The germline V gene encodes CDR1 MNHNS and CDR2 SASEGT.

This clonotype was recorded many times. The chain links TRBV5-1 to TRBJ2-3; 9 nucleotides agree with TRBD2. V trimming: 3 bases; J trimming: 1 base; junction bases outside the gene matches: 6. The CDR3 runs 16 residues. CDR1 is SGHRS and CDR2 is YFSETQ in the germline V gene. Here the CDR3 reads CASSSRIAGGTDTQYF. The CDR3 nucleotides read TGCGCCAGCAGCTCCCGCATAGCGGGGGGCACAGATACGCAGTATTTT.

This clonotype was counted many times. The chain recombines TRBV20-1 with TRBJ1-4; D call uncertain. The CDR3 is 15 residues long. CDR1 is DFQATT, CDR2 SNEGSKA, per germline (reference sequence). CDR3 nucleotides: TGCAGCCTCAAAAAAAGGAGGGATACGATTGAAAAACTGTTTTTT. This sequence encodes CSLKKRRDTIEKLFF.

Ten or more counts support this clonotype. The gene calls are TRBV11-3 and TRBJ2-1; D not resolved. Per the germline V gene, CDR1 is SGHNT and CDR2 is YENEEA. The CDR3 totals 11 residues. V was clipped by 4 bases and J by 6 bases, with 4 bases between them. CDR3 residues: CASSWANEQFF. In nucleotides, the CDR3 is TGTGCCAGCAGCTGGGCCAATGAGCAGTTCTTC.

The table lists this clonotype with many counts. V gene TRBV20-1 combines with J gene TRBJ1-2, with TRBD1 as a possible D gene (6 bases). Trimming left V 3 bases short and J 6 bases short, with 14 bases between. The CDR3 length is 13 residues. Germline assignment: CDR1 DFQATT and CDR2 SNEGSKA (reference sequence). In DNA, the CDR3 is TGCAGTGCTAGGATACAGGGTTTGGATGGCTACACCTTC. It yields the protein CSARIQGLDGYTF.

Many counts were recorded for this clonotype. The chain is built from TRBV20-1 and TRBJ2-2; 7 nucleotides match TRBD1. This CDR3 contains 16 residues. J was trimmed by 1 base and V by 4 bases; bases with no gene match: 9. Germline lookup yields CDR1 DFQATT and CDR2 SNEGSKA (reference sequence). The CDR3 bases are TGCAGTGCTACCTCCCCCGGGACAGAGAACACCGGGGAGCTGTTTTTT. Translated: CSATSPGTENTGELFF.

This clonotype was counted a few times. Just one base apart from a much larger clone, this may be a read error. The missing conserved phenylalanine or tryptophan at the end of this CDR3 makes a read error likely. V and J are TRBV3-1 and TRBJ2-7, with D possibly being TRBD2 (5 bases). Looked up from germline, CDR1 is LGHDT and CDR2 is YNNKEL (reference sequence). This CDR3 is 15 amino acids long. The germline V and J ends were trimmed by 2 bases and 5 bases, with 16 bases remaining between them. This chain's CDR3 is CASSQYMGVMDEQYL. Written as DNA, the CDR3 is TGTGCCAGCAGCCAATACATGGGAGTGATGGACGAGCAGTACCTC.

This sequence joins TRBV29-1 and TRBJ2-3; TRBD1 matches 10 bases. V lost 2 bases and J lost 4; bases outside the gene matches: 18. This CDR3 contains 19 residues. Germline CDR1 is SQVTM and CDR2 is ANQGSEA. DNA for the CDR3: TGCAGCGTTGAATATCTGTCCTTGGGACAGGGGTTTTCGGCAGATACGCAGTATTTT. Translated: CSVEYLSLGQGFSADTQYF.

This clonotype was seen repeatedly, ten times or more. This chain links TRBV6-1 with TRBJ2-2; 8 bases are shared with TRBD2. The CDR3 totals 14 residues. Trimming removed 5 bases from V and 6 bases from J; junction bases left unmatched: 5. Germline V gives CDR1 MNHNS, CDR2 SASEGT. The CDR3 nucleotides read TGTGCCAGCAGTCGGGAGGGAGGATCCGGGGAGCTGTTTTTT. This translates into CASSREGGSGELFF.

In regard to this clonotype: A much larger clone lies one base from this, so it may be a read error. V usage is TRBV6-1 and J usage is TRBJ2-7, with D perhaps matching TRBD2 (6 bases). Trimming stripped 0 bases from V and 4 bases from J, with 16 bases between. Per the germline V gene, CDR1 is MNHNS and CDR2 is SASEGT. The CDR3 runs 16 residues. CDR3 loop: CASSEATGTVTYEQYF. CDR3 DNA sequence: TGTGCCAGCAGTGAAGCAACCGGGACTGTGACTTACGAGCAGTACTTC.

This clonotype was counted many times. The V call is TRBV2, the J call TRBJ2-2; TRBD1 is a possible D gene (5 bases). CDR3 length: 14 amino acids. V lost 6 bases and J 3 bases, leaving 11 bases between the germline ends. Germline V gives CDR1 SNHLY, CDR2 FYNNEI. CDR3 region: CASRGRADTGELFF. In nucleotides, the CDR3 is TGTGCCAGCAGAGGCAGGGCGGACACCGGGGAGCTGTTTTTT.

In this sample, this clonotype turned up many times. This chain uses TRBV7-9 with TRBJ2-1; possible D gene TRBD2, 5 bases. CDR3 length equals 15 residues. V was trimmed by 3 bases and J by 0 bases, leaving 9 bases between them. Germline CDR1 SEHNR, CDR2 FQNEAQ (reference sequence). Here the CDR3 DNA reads TGTGCCAGCAGCTTCGGGGTTGGCTCCTACAATGAGCAGTTCTTC. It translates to CASSFGVGSYNEQFF. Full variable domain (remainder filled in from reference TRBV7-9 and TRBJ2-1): DTGVSQNPRHKITKRGQNVTFRCDPISEHNRLYWYRQTLGQGPEFLTYFQNEAQLEKSRLLSDRFSAERPKGSFSTLEIQRTEQGDSAMYLCASSFGVGSYNEQFFGPGTRLTVL.

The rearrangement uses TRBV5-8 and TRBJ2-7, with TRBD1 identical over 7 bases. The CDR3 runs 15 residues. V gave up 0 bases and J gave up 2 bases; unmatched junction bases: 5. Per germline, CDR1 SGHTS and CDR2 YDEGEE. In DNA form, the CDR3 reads TGTGCCAGCAGCTTGGCCGGGACAGCGGCCTACGAGCAGTACTTC. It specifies CASSLAGTAAYEQYF.

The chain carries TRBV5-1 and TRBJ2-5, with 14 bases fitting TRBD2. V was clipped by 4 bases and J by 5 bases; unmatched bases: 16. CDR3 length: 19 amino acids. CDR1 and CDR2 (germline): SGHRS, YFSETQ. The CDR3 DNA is TGCGCCAGCAGCCCCGCCGGGACTAGCGGGGGAATCGGGGGGGAGACCCAGTACTTC. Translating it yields CASSPAGTSGGIGGETQYF.

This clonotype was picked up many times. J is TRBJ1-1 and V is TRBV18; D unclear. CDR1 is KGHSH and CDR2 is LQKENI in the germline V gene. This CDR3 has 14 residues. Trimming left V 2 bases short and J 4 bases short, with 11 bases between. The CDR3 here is CASSPNAKVTEAFF. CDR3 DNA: TGTGCCAGCTCACCAAACGCAAAGGTCACTGAAGCTTTCTTT.

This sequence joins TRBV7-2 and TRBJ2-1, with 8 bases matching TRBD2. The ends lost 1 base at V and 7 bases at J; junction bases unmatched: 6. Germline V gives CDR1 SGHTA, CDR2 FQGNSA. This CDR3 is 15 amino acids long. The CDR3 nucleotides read TGTGCCAGCAGCTTAGTCCCAGCGGGGGCTAATGAGCAGTTCTTC. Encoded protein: CASSLVPAGANEQFF.

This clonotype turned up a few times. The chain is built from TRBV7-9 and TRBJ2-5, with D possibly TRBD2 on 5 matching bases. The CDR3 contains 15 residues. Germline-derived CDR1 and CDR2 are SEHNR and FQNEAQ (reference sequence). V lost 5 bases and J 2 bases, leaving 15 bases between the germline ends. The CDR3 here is CASSHGVDSQETQYF. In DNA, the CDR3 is TGTGCCAGCAGCCACGGGGTGGACTCTCAAGAGACCCAGTACTTC.

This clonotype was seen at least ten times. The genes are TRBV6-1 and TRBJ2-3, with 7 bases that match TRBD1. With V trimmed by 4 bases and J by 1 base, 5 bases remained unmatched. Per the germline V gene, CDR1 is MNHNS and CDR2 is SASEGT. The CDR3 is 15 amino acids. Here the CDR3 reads CASSALTGRTDTQYF. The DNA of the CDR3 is TGTGCCAGCAGTGCCCTGACAGGGCGCACAGATACGCAGTATTTT.

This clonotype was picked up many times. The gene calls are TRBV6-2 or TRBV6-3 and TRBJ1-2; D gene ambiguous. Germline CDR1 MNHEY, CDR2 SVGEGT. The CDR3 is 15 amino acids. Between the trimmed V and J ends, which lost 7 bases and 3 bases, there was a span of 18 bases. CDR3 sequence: CASNINPGGHYGYTF. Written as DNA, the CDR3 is TGTGCCAGCAACATAAACCCGGGAGGGCACTATGGCTACACCTTC.

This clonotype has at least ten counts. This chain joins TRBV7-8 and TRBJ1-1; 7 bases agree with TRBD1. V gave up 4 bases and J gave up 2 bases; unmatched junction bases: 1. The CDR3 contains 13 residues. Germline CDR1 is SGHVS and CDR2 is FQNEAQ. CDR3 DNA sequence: TGTGCCAGCAGCTGGGACAGAAACACTGAAGCTTTCTTT. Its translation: CASSWDRNTEAFF.

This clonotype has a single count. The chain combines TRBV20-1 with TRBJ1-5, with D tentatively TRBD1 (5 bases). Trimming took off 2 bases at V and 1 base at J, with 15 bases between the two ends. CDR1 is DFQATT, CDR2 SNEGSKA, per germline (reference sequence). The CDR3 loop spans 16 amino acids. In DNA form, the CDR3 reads TGCAGTGCTAGATTTAGCGGGGGTGGGAGCAATCAGCCCCAGCATTTT. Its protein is CSARFSGGGSNQPQHF.

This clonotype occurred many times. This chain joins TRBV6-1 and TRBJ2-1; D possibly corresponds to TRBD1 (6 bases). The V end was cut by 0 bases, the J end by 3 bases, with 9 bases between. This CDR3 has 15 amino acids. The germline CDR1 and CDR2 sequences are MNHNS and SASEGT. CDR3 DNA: TGTGCCAGCAGTGAAGCCCGGACAGACTACAATGAGCAGTTCTTC. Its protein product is CASSEARTDYNEQFF.

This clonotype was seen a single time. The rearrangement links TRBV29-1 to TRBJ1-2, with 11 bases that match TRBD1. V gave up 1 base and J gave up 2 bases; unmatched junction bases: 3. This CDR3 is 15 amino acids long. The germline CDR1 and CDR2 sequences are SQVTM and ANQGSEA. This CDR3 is CSVEGGQGDNYGYTF. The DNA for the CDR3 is TGCAGCGTTGAAGGGGGACAGGGGGACAACTATGGCTACACCTTC.